This TCR beta chain derives from a study of cytomegalovirus exposure and HLA in healthy donors (dated by TCRdb to about 2017). Concerning the study at large: According to a later analysis, the 110 or so validation repertoires were produced on the same platform as the approximately 600 repertoires of the first cohort. The study aimed to test whether cataloging public T cell receptors could reveal signatures of past pathogen exposure. Besides the first cohort of approximately 670 subjects, a separate validation cohort made up of around 120 different subjects was used. High-throughput TCR immunosequencing, statistical association of individual TCRs with disease status, and machine learning were combined to predict cytomegalovirus infection status. Broader findings and caveats from the paper: In both the original and validation cohorts, the classifier was reported to diagnose cytomegalovirus status with high specificity and sensitivity. Subsequent analysis determined that TCRs grouped into clusters in the first cohort also showed a tendency toward co-occurrence across the 90 to 150 validation repertoires, and approximately 94% of cluster scores exceeded 0. A few of the identified cytomegalovirus-associated TCR beta chains were confirmed in vitro to be specific for cytomegalovirus antigens. It was suggested by the authors that the approach could potentially be generalized to other disease states and immunological phenotypes. The validation cohort had no HLA typing available for a later analysis, so co-occurrence within that cohort was assessed over all 120 repertoires. Most TCR sequences were seen in very few donors, while some public TCRs were found in many individuals. The study gave a list of more than 150 TCR beta chains associated with cytomegalovirus.

Comment on this clone: What antigen it recognizes has not been identified. No much larger clonotype is one base removed from it; base qualities were not supplied.

The germline V gene encodes CDR1 LNHDA and CDR2 SQIVND (reference sequence). The CDR3, from cysteine to phenylalanine, totals 14 residues. The kept DNA is CDR3 alone, 42 bases in frame from the first base. V is pared back by 1 base and J by 7 bases, with 13 bases lying between the germline termini. The donors belonged to the validation cohort of approximately 130 subjects, which was separate from the 666-subject first cohort. The library was produced with the immunoSEQ multiplex PCR assay. Turning to the authors' computational methods: A statistical classification framework was built for diagnosing cytomegalovirus status from the catalog of TCR beta chain sequences. TCRdb provides this immuneACCESS table in a form limited to in-frame rearrangements. Some clones are lacking; in checked studies, under half of them reflect an unresolved V gene, and why the rest are absent is not known. The V and J calls and clone size come from that table; D and trimming were worked out from the DNA. In this sample the table shows over 250,000 clones, around 87% of which occur a single time. 0.95% to 1.5% of the sample goes to the ten largest clones.

This clonotype was sampled from a woman under 40 in good health and CMV-seropositive. The V and J segments used are TRBV19 and TRBJ1-1; a tentative D match to TRBD1 spans 6 bases. The sequencing sample was made of PBMCs. CDR3 protein: CASSIGRGGGEAFF. In nucleotides, the sequence is TGTGCCAGTAGTATAGGCAGGGGCGGCGGTGAAGCTTTCTTT. Full variable domain (CDR3 extended with the reference TRBV19 and TRBJ1-1 proteins): DGGITQSPKYLFRKEGQNVTLSCEQNLNHDAMYWYRQDPGQGLRLIYYSQIVNDFQKGDIAEGYSVSREKKESFPLTVTSAQKNPTAFYLCASSIGRGGGEAFFGQGTRLTVV.